This T cell receptor beta chain was observed in a study of T cells in Graves' hyperthyroidism and ophthalmopathy. General study results and limits: Peripheral blood also featured most of the thyroid clonotypes expanded above 0.001. A 13 V-J signature model discriminated ophthalmopathy versus stable hyperthyroidism.

The CDR3 has 17 amino acids. V dropped 3 bases and J dropped 3 bases, with 17 bases sitting between them. Germline values: CDR1 MDHEN, CDR2 SYDVKM. Amplification of TCR beta CDR3 regions was performed using RNA transcripts as template. HTBI primers were used for first-round RT-PCR of the TCR CDR3. TCRdb reanalysed the multiplex PCR reads using MiXCR and keeps one entry per CDR3 protein. The sample has approximately 370,000 distinct CDR3 sequences, approximately 17% seen once. Blood was obtained at the first hyperthyroidism diagnosis, which preceded any ophthalmopathy symptoms. Comment on this clonotype: Its cognate antigen is unknown.

The chain joins TRBV28 to TRBJ2-2, with D unresolved. Material: blood. This TCR came from a woman aged 25 to 39 with Graves' hyperthyroidism that later progressed to Graves' ophthalmopathy. In nucleotides, the CDR3 is TGTGCCAGCAGTTTCGCGAAGAGAGGCGGCGACACCGGGGAGCTGTTTTTT. Protein product: CASSFAKRGGDTGELFF.